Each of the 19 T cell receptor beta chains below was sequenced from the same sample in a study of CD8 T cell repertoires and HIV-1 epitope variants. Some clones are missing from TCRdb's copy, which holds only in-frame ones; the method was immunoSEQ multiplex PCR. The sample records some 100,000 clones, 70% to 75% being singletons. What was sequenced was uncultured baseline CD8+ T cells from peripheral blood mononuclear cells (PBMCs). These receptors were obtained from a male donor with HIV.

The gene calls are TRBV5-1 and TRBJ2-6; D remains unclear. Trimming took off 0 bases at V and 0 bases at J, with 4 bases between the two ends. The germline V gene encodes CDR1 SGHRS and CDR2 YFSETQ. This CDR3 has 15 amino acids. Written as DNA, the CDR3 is TGCGCCAGCAGCTTGGATGACTCTGGGGCCAACGTCCTGACTTTC. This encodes CASSLDDSGANVLTF. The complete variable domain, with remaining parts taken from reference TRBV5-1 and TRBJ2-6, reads KAGVTQTPRYLIKTRGQQVTLSCSPISGHRSVSWYQQTPGQGLQFLFEYFSETQRNKGNFPGRFSGRQFSNSRSEMNVSTLELGDSALYLCASSLDDSGANVLTFGAGSRLTVL.

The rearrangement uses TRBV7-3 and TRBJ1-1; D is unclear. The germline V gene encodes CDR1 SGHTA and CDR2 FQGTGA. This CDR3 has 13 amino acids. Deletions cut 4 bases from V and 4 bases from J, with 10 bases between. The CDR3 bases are TGTGCCAGCAGCTCCGGGGAGTTCACTGAAGCTTTCTTT. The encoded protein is CASSSGEFTEAFF. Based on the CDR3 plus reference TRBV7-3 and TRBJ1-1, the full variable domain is GAGVSQTPSNKVTEKGKYVELRCDPISGHTALYWYRQSLGQGPEFLIYFQGTGAADDSGLPNDRFFAVRPEGSVSTLKIQRTERGDSAVYLCASSSGEFTEAFFGQGTRLTVV.

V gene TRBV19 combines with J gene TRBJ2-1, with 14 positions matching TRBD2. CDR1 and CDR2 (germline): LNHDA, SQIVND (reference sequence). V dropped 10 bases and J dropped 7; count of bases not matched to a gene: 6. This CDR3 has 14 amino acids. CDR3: CATSGTSGRNEQFF. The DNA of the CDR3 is TGTGCCACCAGTGGGACTAGCGGGAGAAATGAGCAGTTCTTC.

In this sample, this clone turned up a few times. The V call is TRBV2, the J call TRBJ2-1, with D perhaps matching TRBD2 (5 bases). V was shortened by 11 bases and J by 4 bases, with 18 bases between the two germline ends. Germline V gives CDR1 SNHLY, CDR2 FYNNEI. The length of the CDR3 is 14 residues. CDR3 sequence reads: CALRGSGEYNEQFF. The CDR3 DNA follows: TGTGCCCTTCGGGGTAGTGGGGAATACAATGAGCAGTTCTTC.

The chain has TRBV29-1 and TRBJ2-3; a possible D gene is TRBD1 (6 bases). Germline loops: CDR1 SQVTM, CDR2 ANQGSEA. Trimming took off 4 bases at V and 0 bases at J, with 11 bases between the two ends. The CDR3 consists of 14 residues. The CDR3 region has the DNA TGCAGCGTTGCTGGGACACCAAGCACAGATACGCAGTATTTT. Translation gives CSVAGTPSTDTQYF.

CDR3 DNA: TGTGCCAGCAGCTCAATGACAGGGGGCCTTAATTCACCCCTCCACTTT. This sequence encodes CASSSMTGGLNSPLHF. The chain has TRBV13 and TRBJ1-6; TRBD1 matches at 10 bases. J lost 6 bases, V lost 4 bases, and 6 bases had no gene match. This CDR3 comprises 16 residues. Germline CDR1 is PRHDT and CDR2 is FYEKMQ (reference sequence). Looking up the rest from reference TRBV13 and TRBJ1-6 gives the full variable domain: AAGVIQSPRHLIKEKRETATLKCYPIPRHDTVYWYQQGPGQDPQFLISFYEKMQSDKGSIPDRFSAQQFSDYHSELNMSSLELGDSALYFCASSSMTGGLNSPLHFGNGTRLTVT.

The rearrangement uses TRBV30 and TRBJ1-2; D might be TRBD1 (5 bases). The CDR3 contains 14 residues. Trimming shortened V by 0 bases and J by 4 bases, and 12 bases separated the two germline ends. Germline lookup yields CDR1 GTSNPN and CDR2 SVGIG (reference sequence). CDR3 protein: CAWSVGKGTYGYTF. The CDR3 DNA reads TGTGCCTGGAGTGTTGGTAAGGGGACCTATGGCTACACCTTC.

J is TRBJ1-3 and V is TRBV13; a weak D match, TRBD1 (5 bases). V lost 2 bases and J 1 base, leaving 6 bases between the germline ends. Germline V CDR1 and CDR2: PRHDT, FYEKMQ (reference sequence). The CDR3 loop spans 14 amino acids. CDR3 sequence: CASSLPGSGNTIYF. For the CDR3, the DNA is TGTGCCAGCAGCTTACCAGGGTCTGGAAACACCATATATTTT.

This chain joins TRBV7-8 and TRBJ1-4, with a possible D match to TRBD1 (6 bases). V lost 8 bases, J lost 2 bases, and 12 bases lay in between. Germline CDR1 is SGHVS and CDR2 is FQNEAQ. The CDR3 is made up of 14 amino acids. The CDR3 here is CASCTGPTNEKLFF. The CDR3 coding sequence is TGTGCCAGCTGTACAGGGCCGACTAATGAAAAACTGTTTTTT. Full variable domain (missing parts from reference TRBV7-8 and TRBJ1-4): GAGVSQSPRYKVAKRGQDVALRCDPISGHVSLFWYQQALGQGPEFLTYFQNEAQLDKSGLPSDRFFAERPEGSVSTLKIQRTQQEDSAVYLCASCTGPTNEKLFFGSGTQLSVL.

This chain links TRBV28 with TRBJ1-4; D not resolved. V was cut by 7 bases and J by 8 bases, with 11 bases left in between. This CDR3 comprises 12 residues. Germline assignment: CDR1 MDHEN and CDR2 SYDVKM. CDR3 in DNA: TGTGCCAGCACCGTAAGGAGGGAAAAACTGTTTTTT. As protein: CASTVRREKLFF.

Written as DNA, the CDR3 is TGTGCCAGCAGACGACAGGGGCCCTCCGAGCAGTACTTC. It codes for CASRRQGPSEQYF. This chain connects TRBV6-5 to TRBJ2-7; TRBD1 matches at 8 bases. CDR3 length: 13 residues. Germline V lookup: CDR1 MNHEY, CDR2 SVGAGI. V lost 6 bases to trimming and J lost 6 bases; unmatched junction nucleotides: 7.

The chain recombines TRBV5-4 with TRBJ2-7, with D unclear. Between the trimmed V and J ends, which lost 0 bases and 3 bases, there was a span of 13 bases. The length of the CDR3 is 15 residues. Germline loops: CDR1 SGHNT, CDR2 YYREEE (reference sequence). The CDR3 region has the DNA TGTGCCAGCAGCTTGGGTGGTCTACTACGCTACGAGCAGTACTTC. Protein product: CASSLGGLLRYEQYF.

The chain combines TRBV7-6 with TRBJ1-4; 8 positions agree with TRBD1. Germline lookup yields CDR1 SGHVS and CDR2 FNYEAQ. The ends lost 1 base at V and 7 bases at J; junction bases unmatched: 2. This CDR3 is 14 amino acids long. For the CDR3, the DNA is TGTGCCAGCAGCTTAGGACAGGGGCGTGAAAAACTGTTTTTT. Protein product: CASSLGQGREKLFF.

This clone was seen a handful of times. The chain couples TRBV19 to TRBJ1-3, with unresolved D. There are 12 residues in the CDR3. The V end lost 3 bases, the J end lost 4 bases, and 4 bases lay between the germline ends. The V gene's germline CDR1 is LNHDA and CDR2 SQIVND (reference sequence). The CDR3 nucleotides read TGTGCCAGTAGTATGTCAGGAAACACCATATATTTT. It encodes CASSMSGNTIYF. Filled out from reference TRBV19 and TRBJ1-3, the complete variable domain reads DGGITQSPKYLFRKEGQNVTLSCEQNLNHDAMYWYRQDPGQGLRLIYYSQIVNDFQKGDIAEGYSVSREKKESFPLTVTSAQKNPTAFYLCASSMSGNTIYFGEGSWLTVV.

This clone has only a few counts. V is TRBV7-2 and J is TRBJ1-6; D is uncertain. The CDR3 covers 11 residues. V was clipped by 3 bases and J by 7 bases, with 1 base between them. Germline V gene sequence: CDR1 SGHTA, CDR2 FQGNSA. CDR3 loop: CASSLNSPLHF. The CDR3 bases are TGTGCCAGCAGCTTGAATTCACCCCTCCACTTT.

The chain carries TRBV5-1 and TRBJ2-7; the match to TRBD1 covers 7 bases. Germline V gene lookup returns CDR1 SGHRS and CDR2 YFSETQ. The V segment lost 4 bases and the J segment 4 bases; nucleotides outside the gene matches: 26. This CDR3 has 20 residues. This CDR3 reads CASSLDTTTGQPPRRYEQYF. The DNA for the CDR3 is TGCGCCAGCAGCCTGGATACAACAACGGGACAGCCCCCCAGGAGGTACGAGCAGTACTTC.

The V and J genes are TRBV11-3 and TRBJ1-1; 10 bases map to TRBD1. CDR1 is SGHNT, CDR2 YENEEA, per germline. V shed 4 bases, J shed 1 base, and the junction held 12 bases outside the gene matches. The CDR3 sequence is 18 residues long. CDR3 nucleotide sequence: TGTGCCAGCAGCTCAAGAAGGGGGACAGGGGTCTCGAACACTGAAGCTTTCTTT. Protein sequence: CASSSRRGTGVSNTEAFF.

The CDR3 DNA is TGCGCCAGCAGCCAAGGCGAGCAGCCGGGAAAACTGTTTTTT. It codes for CASSQGEQPGKLFF. This chain joins TRBV4-3 and TRBJ1-4; no definite D call. The V gene lost 1 base and the J gene lost 10 bases, with 13 bases spanning the gap. Germline loops: CDR1 LGHNA, CDR2 YSLEER. There are 14 residues in the CDR3.

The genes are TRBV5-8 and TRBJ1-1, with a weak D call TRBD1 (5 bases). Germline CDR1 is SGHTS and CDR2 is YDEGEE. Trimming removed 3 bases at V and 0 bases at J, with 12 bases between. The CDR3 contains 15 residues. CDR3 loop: CASSWGGLMNTEAFF. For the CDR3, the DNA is TGTGCCAGCAGCTGGGGCGGACTCATGAACACTGAAGCTTTCTTT.